The entry below describes one T cell receptor (beta chain). Study processing details: Amplification with reference gene primers provided the estimates of nucleated cell counts. The assay was immunoSEQ multiplex PCR, and TCRdb's table has in-frame clones only and misses some. That table gives V, J and clone size, and the DNA gave D and trimming. The sample holds approximately 170,000 clones, more than 85% seen once. V was pared by 4 bases and J by 0 bases, with 7 bases between. Germline CDR1 and CDR2: SGHDN and FVKESK. This CDR3 region has 15 residues. This sample was included in a study of blood T cell repertoires in COVID-19. On the study more broadly: The United States, Italy and Spain were the sources of the acute and convalescent COVID-19 samples.

The sequenced sample was peripheral blood. This chain links TRBV14 with TRBJ2-6; no clear D gene. The origin of this receptor is a man aged 30-40 years with acute or convalescent COVID-19. The CDR3 region is CASSRFSSGANVLTF. CDR3 DNA sequence: TGTGCCAGCAGCCGGTTTAGCTCTGGGGCCAACGTCCTGACTTTC.